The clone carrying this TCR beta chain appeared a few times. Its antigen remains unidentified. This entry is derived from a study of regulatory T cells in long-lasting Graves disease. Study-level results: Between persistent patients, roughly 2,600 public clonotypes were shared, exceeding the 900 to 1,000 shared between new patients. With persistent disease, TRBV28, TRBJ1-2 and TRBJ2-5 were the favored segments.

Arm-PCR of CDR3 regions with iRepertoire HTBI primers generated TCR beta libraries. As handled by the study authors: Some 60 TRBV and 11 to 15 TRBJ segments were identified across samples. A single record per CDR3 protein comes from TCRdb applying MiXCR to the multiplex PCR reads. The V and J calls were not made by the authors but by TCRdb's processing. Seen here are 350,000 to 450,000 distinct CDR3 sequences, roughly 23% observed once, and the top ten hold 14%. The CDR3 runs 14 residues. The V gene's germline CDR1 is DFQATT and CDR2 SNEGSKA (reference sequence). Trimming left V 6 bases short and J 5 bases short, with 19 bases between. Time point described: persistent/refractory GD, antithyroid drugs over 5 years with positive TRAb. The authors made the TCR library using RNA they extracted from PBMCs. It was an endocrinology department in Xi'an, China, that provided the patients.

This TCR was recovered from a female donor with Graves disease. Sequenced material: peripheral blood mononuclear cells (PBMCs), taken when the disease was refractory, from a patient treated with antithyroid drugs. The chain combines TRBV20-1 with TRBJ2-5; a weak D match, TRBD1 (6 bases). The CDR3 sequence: CSARKQGIWETQYF. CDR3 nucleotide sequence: TGCAGTGCCCGGAAACAGGGAATTTGGGAGACCCAGTACTTC.